The 14 T cell receptor beta chains below were found in one sample sequenced in a study of identical twins. TCRdb itself ran the 5' RACE reads through MiXCR, one entry per CDR3 protein. The sample yields a few hundred thousand distinct CDR3 sequences, about 12% seen once. The sample also formed part of further work on yellow fever vaccine responses in identical twins.

Sequenced sample: CD8+ T cells sorted from blood. The receptors were sampled from a woman younger than 30 in good health.

This chain links TRBV3-1 with TRBJ2-7; 12 positions match TRBD2. CDR1 is LGHDT and CDR2 is YNNKEL in the germline V gene (reference sequence). V was pared by 5 bases and J by 3 bases, with 2 bases of the junction left unmatched. The CDR3 loop spans 14 amino acids. CDR3 DNA: TGTGCCAGCAGCGCGGGACTAGCGGGCTACGAGCAGTACTTC. Amino acid sequence: CASSAGLAGYEQYF.

V is TRBV7-9 and J is TRBJ2-1; no firm D call. The germline V gene has CDR1 SEHNR and CDR2 FQNEAQ (reference sequence). CDR3 length: 14 amino acids. V dropped 5 bases and J dropped 12 bases, with 20 bases sitting between them. In DNA form, the CDR3 reads TGTGCCAGCAGCCCCACGGAGTCCTACGTTCGGCAGTTCTTC. This codes for CASSPTESYVRQFF.

This clonotype was observed a handful of times. V and J are TRBV4-1 and TRBJ2-7; D is possibly TRBD2 (6 bases). CDR1 and CDR2 (germline): MGHRA, YSYEKL. V lost 0 bases to trimming and J lost 4 bases, with 10 bases between them. CDR3 length: 14 amino acids. CDR3 residues: CASSQDPGRYEQYV. Here the CDR3 DNA reads TGCGCCAGCAGCCAAGATCCCGGGAGATACGAGCAGTACGTC.

The table lists this clonotype with many counts. DNA of the CDR3: TGCAGTGCTTTACGAGGCGACACTGAGCAGTTCTTC. Protein product: CSALRGDTEQFF. The chain links TRBV20-1 to TRBJ2-1; D uncertain. The V gene lost 5 bases and the J gene lost 9 bases, with 14 bases spanning the gap. CDR3 length equals 12 residues. CDR1 and CDR2 from the germline V gene are DFQATT and SNEGSKA (reference sequence).

J is TRBJ1-1 and V is TRBV28, with no clear D. Trimming pared 5 bases from V and 3 bases from J, leaving 16 bases between. Germline V gene sequence: CDR1 MDHEN, CDR2 SYDVKM. CDR3 length equals 15 residues. CDR3 bases: TGTGCCAGCAGTATCCTCCGGGGTAGTTACACTGAAGCTTTCTTT. Translation: CASSILRGSYTEAFF.

This clonotype was recorded a few times. This chain connects TRBV15 to TRBJ1-5, with 8 bases matching TRBD1. J gave up 5 bases and V 1 base, and 7 bases lay outside the gene matches. The CDR3 has 16 residues. Per the germline V gene, CDR1 is LNHNV and CDR2 is YYDKDF (reference sequence). CDR3 sequence reads: CATSRAWQGAYQPQHF. CDR3 bases: TGTGCCACCAGCAGAGCTTGGCAGGGGGCCTATCAGCCCCAGCATTTT.

This clonotype was counted a few times. The V gene is TRBV4-1, the J gene TRBJ1-1; D possibly corresponds to TRBD1 (5 bases). The germline V and J ends were trimmed by 1 base and 6 bases, with 12 bases remaining between them. CDR3 size: 14 residues. CDR1 is MGHRA and CDR2 is YSYEKL in the germline V gene. The CDR3, as DNA: TGCGCCAGCAGCCAAGGGGACGACGAGGCTGAAGCTTTCTTT. This sequence encodes CASSQGDDEAEAFF.

This clonotype was recorded many times. V gene TRBV28 combines with J gene TRBJ2-5; 12 nucleotides agree with TRBD2. The CDR3 runs to 18 residues. Germline V gene sequence: CDR1 MDHEN, CDR2 SYDVKM. J gave up 2 bases and V 5 bases, and 12 bases lay outside the gene matches. The CDR3 nucleotides read TGTGCCAGCAGTCCCTGGACTAGCGGGAACGTGAGGCAAGAGACCCAGTACTTC. It translates to CASSPWTSGNVRQETQYF.

V gene TRBV2 combines with J gene TRBJ2-7; TRBD2 agrees at 10 bases. The CDR3 is made up of 15 amino acids. Germline assignment: CDR1 SNHLY and CDR2 FYNNEI. The ends lost 2 bases at V and 3 bases at J; junction bases unmatched: 4. The chain's CDR3 is CASSETSGNFYEQYF. DNA for the CDR3: TGTGCCAGCAGTGAAACTAGCGGGAATTTCTACGAGCAGTACTTC.

The V gene is TRBV28, the J gene TRBJ2-6; D perhaps matches TRBD2 (5 bases). V was pared by 5 bases and J by 0 bases, with 11 bases between. CDR1 is MDHEN and CDR2 is SYDVKM in the germline V gene. This CDR3 is built from 16 residues. The chain's CDR3 is CASSRAETSGANVLTF. CDR3 nucleotide sequence: TGTGCCAGCAGTAGAGCGGAAACCTCTGGGGCCAACGTCCTGACTTTC.

This clonotype was counted between two and nine times. The V and J genes are TRBV5-1 and TRBJ2-7; perhaps TRBD2 as D (7 bases). Trimming took 4 bases from V and 0 from J, leaving 14 bases between them. CDR1 and CDR2 (germline): SGHRS, YFSETQ. This CDR3 comprises 15 residues. The CDR3 DNA reads TGCGCCAGCAGCCAAAGGGGGGGAAGCTCCTACGAGCAGTACTTC. Its translation: CASSQRGGSSYEQYF.

The V call is TRBV7-9, the J call TRBJ2-7; D call uncertain. The CDR3 is 14 amino acids. The germline V gene has CDR1 SEHNR and CDR2 FQNEAQ (reference sequence). Trimming removed 5 bases at V and 0 bases at J, with 11 bases between. DNA for the CDR3: TGTGCCAGCAGCCCCCCGCTCGCCTCCTACGAGCAGTACGTC. Residues: CASSPPLASYEQYV.

The chain links TRBV20-1 to TRBJ2-7; 11 nucleotides match TRBD2. V lost 6 bases to trimming and J lost 4 bases; unmatched junction nucleotides: 8. This CDR3 is built from 14 residues. CDR1 is DFQATT and CDR2 is SNEGSKA in the germline V gene (reference sequence). DNA for the CDR3: TGCAGTGCCACCGGGACTAGCGGATTATACGAGCAGTACTTC. Translation gives CSATGTSGLYEQYF.

This clonotype was detected a few times. The chain has TRBV2 and TRBJ2-1; D might be TRBD1 (5 bases). Trimming removed 8 bases from V and 0 bases from J, with 8 bases in between. The CDR3 spans 13 residues. Germline V lookup: CDR1 SNHLY, CDR2 FYNNEI. The CDR3: CASGASSYNEQFF. CDR3 DNA: TGTGCCAGCGGGGCCAGCTCCTACAATGAGCAGTTCTTC.